What follows is one T cell receptor (beta chain) and its context. Its cognate antigen is unknown. The sample carries other DNA sequences with the same CDR3. CD4+ cells underwent separation, giving CD45RA+ naive and CD45RA-negative memory subsets. Original processing notes: ImmunoSEQ junction-only sequences lacked quality scores, so their filtering differed. Using immunoSEQ multiplex PCR, the repertoire was profiled, and TCRdb retains in-frame clones only, with some absent. The DNA gave D and trimming, while V, J and clone size come from that table. This table has millions of clones, 85% to 95% appearing once. These data originate in a study of shared clonotypes between healthy human individuals. Notes on the study in general: Sorted-subset sequencing was shown by rarefaction to be incomplete despite large depth. Clonotypes which were not shared had lower generation probabilities than clonotypes that all four donors shared.

The CDR3 covers 15 residues. Trimming removed 5 bases at V and 7 bases at J, with 21 bases between. Germline CDR1 GTSNPN, CDR2 SVGIG (reference sequence). This clonotype was obtained from a man in his late teens or twenties in good health. The V and J genes are TRBV30 and TRBJ1-5; TRBD1 is a possible D gene (6 bases). The sequencing sample was made of naive CD4+ T cells sorted from blood. Subset in this sample: CD45RA+ positively selected. This CDR3 is CAWSSGTGGRQPQHF. The CDR3 DNA follows: TGTGCCTGGTCCTCAGGAACGGGGGGCAGGCAGCCCCAGCATTTT.